Following are 28 T cell receptor beta chains from one sample sequenced in a study of OX40 agonist ivuxolimab in advanced cancers. Measured with immunoSEQ multiplex PCR; TCRdb has only the in-frame clones, and not every one. The sample yields fewer than 60,000 clones, about 80% seen once. Sample: CD4+ or CD8+ T cells sorted from blood, taken in a trial of the OX40 agonist ivuxolimab. The receptors were sampled from an adult with an advanced solid tumor such as melanoma, head and neck, liver or kidney cancer.

V and J are TRBV7-2 and TRBJ2-2; D is ambiguous. V was clipped by 1 base and J by 1 base, with 7 bases between them. The CDR3 has 15 residues. Germline V CDR1 and CDR2: SGHTA, FQGNSA. CDR3 in DNA: TGTGCCAGCAGCTTAGAACAGATGAACACCGGGGAGCTGTTTTTT. As protein: CASSLEQMNTGELFF. Full variable domain (remainder filled in from reference TRBV7-2 and TRBJ2-2): GAGVSQSPSNKVTEKGKDVELRCDPISGHTALYWYRQSLGQGLEFLIYFQGNSAPDKSGLPSDRFSAERTGGSVSTLTIQRTQQEDSAVYLCASSLEQMNTGELFFGEGSRLTVL.

This chain connects TRBV5-1 to TRBJ2-7; D call uncertain. Trimming removed 0 bases at V and 1 base at J, with 8 bases between. Looked up from germline, CDR1 is SGHRS and CDR2 is YFSETQ. The CDR3 is made up of 14 amino acids. The CDR3 spells CASSLDPRSYEQYF. The CDR3 nucleotides read TGCGCCAGCAGCTTGGACCCAAGGTCCTACGAGCAGTACTTC.

The chain combines TRBV9 with TRBJ2-4; D remains ambiguous. The V gene lost 3 bases and the J gene lost 2 bases, with 6 bases spanning the gap. The germline gives CDR1 SGDLS, CDR2 YYNGEE. The CDR3 covers 13 residues. CDR3 protein: CASSAGTKNIQYF. The CDR3 bases are TGTGCCAGCAGCGCGGGTACCAAAAACATTCAGTACTTC.

The chain combines TRBV10-3 with TRBJ2-7; 7 bases fit TRBD2. The J segment lost 4 bases and the V segment lost 7 bases, leaving 13 bases of the junction unmatched. CDR1 and CDR2 from the germline V gene are ENHRY and SYGVKD. There are 15 residues in the CDR3. The CDR3 loop reads CAIKKASGGSYEQYF. CDR3 nucleotides: TGTGCCATCAAGAAGGCTAGCGGCGGGTCTTACGAGCAGTACTTC.

The chain carries TRBV11-1 and TRBJ2-5, with 9 bases identical to TRBD2. The CDR3 covers 15 residues. With V trimmed by 5 bases and J by 1 base, 5 bases remained unmatched. Germline-derived CDR1 and CDR2 are SGHAT and FQDESV (reference sequence). CDR3 in amino acids: CASSRTTSGQETQYF. The CDR3 region has the DNA TGTGCCAGCAGCAGAACGACTAGCGGCCAAGAGACCCAGTACTTC.

The rearrangement links TRBV19 to TRBJ1-6, with TRBD1 as a possible D gene (5 bases). V was cut by 3 bases and J by 10 bases, with 13 bases left in between. This CDR3 contains 14 residues. CDR1 LNHDA and CDR2 SQIVND come from the germline V gene (reference sequence). The CDR3 loop reads CASSIDAGYSPLHF. The CDR3 nucleotides are TGTGCCAGTAGTATCGACGCAGGGTACTCACCCCTCCACTTT.

V usage is TRBV19 and J usage is TRBJ1-2, with TRBD1 matching 7 bases. The CDR3 runs 15 residues. Germline loops: CDR1 LNHDA, CDR2 SQIVND (reference sequence). V shed 2 bases and J 8 bases; nucleotides not matched to a gene: 11. For the CDR3, the DNA is TGTGCCAGTAGTATACTGGCCGACAGGGCTAAGGGCTACACCTTC. Residues: CASSILADRAKGYTF.

The V gene is TRBV10-3, the J gene TRBJ2-7, with 9 bases that match TRBD1. Germline V gene data show CDR1 as ENHRY and CDR2 as SYGVKD. The CDR3 sequence is 16 residues long. V lost 3 bases and J lost 3; bases outside the gene matches: 9. This CDR3 reads CAISEVGGQGYYEQYF. The CDR3 DNA follows: TGTGCCATCAGTGAAGTGGGAGGACAGGGGTACTACGAGCAGTACTTC.

In DNA form, the CDR3 reads TGCGCCAGCAGCTTGTCGGGACGGTTCTCTGGAAACACCATATATTTT. The encoded protein is CASSLSGRFSGNTIYF. This chain uses TRBV5-1 with TRBJ1-3, with D possibly matching TRBD1 (5 bases). Trimming took off 1 base at V and 0 bases at J, with 11 bases between the two ends. CDR1 and CDR2 from the germline V gene are SGHRS and YFSETQ. This CDR3 is 16 amino acids long.

This rearrangement joins TRBV7-9 to TRBJ2-5; D tentatively reads TRBD1 or TRBD2 (5 bases each). Germline-derived CDR1 and CDR2 are SEHNR and FQNEAQ (reference sequence). There are 12 residues in the CDR3. V dropped 4 bases and J dropped 8 bases, with 11 bases sitting between them. The CDR3 region is CASSWDQGTQYF. The CDR3 DNA sequence: TGTGCCAGCAGCTGGGACCAGGGCACCCAGTACTTC.

The chain links TRBV19 to TRBJ2-2; 7 nucleotides match TRBD2. The germline CDR1 and CDR2 sequences are LNHDA and SQIVND (reference sequence). The V gene end was trimmed by 3 bases and the J gene end by 3 bases; junction bases not matched to a gene: 7. The CDR3 totals 16 residues. The CDR3 region is CASSMGRGDYTGELFF. The CDR3 DNA follows: TGTGCCAGTAGTATGGGGAGGGGAGATTACACCGGGGAGCTGTTTTTT.

The chain joins TRBV2 to TRBJ1-1; possible D gene TRBD1, 5 bases. Germline V gives CDR1 SNHLY, CDR2 FYNNEI. This CDR3 comprises 15 residues. Trimming left V 1 base short and J 0 bases short, with 9 bases between. This CDR3 reads CASSEEGLLNTEAFF. For the CDR3, the DNA is TGTGCCAGCAGTGAAGAGGGGTTGTTGAACACTGAAGCTTTCTTT.

The gene calls are TRBV5-4 and TRBJ2-2, with 9 bases fitting TRBD2. This CDR3 contains 15 residues. Germline trimming cut 0 bases from V and 6 bases from J; bases unmatched to any gene: 3. CDR1 SGHNT and CDR2 YYREEE come from the germline V gene (reference sequence). CDR3 loop: CASSLGSGRSGELFF. CDR3 nucleotide sequence: TGTGCCAGCAGCTTGGGCAGCGGGAGGTCCGGGGAGCTGTTTTTT.

The genes are TRBV11-2 and TRBJ2-1; D ambiguous. The CDR3 sequence is 13 residues long. Trimming pared 9 bases from V and 1 base from J, leaving 10 bases between. Germline values: CDR1 SGHAT, CDR2 FQNNGV. The chain's CDR3 is CASRLGSYNEQFF. Written as DNA, the CDR3 is TGTGCCAGTAGGTTGGGTTCCTACAATGAGCAGTTCTTC.

The chain joins TRBV6-6 to TRBJ2-1; D may correspond to TRBD1 or TRBD2 (5 bases each). The CDR3 has 14 residues. V lost 6 bases and J lost 4, with 13 bases in between. Germline-derived CDR1 and CDR2 are MNHNY and SVGAGI (reference sequence). CDR3 amino acids: CASSPGPRYNEQFF. Written as DNA, the CDR3 is TGTGCCAGCAGCCCGGGACCCAGGTACAATGAGCAGTTCTTC.

The V and J genes are TRBV30 and TRBJ1-3; 7 bases fit TRBD1. With 0 bases clipped from V and 8 bases from J, the junction kept 7 bases outside the gene matches. Per the germline V gene, CDR1 is GTSNPN and CDR2 is SVGIG (reference sequence). The CDR3 totals 14 residues. CDR3 region: CAWSVTAGGHTIYF. The CDR3 coding sequence is TGTGCCTGGAGTGTAACGGCAGGGGGGCACACCATATATTTT.

This clone came up a few times. The chain combines TRBV2 with TRBJ1-2; D call uncertain. CDR1 and CDR2 (germline): SNHLY, FYNNEI. Trimming pared 3 bases from V and 7 bases from J, leaving 9 bases between. CDR3 length: 12 residues. CDR3 residues: CASSDGAGGYTF. CDR3 coding DNA: TGTGCCAGCAGTGATGGCGCTGGTGGCTACACCTTC.

The V gene is TRBV9, the J gene TRBJ2-5; 9 bases are shared with TRBD2. Germline CDR1 is SGDLS and CDR2 is YYNGEE. The CDR3 is made up of 15 amino acids. J lost 5 bases, V lost 0 bases, and 5 bases had no gene match. The CDR3 sequence: CASSVEREAGETQYF. DNA of the CDR3: TGTGCCAGCAGCGTAGAGCGGGAGGCGGGGGAGACCCAGTACTTC. Variable domain in full (rest from reference TRBV9 and TRBJ2-5): DSGVTQTPKHLITATGQRVTLRCSPRSGDLSVYWYQQSLDQGLQFLIQYYNGEERAKGNILERFSAQQFPDLHSELNLSSLELGDSALYFCASSVEREAGETQYFGPGTRLLVL.

This chain links TRBV7-9 with TRBJ1-6; 9 bases line up with TRBD1. From germline, CDR1 is SEHNR and CDR2 FQNEAQ (reference sequence). The junction had 9 bases not matched to a gene; V was cut back by 5 bases and J by 7 bases. The CDR3 spans 16 residues. In DNA form, the CDR3 reads TGTGCCAGCAGCACCCGGGACAGGGACTCCAATTCACCCCTCCACTTT. Amino acids: CASSTRDRDSNSPLHF.

This chain connects TRBV30 to TRBJ2-2, with 10 bases identical to TRBD2. The CDR3 covers 15 residues. The ends lost 2 bases at V and 5 bases at J; junction bases unmatched: 5. CDR1 GTSNPN and CDR2 SVGIG come from the germline V gene (reference sequence). CDR3 sequence (DNA): TGTGCCTGGAGTAGCGGGAGGGTATATACCGGGGAGCTGTTTTTT. Encoded protein: CAWSSGRVYTGELFF.

This chain joins TRBV28 and TRBJ1-4, with TRBD1 identical over 12 bases. With V trimmed by 6 bases and J by 7 bases, 15 bases remained unmatched. The CDR3 is 18 residues long. Looked up from germline, CDR1 is MDHEN and CDR2 is SYDVKM. This CDR3 is CASSKGRDRGLYGEKLFF. As DNA, the CDR3 is TGTGCCAGCAGCAAAGGTCGGGACAGGGGGCTTTACGGTGAAAAACTGTTTTTT.

This chain uses TRBV7-9 with TRBJ2-7, with D possibly being TRBD2 (5 bases). Germline V gives CDR1 SEHNR, CDR2 FQNEAQ (reference sequence). This CDR3 has 14 residues. Trimming shortened V by 5 bases and J by 5 bases, and 16 bases separated the two germline ends. The CDR3 protein is CASSRTGNRDEQYF. The CDR3 DNA reads as TGTGCCAGCAGCCGAACCGGGAATCGGGACGAGCAGTACTTC.

The genes are TRBV6-1 and TRBJ2-7; D possibly corresponds to TRBD1 (6 bases). V was clipped by 4 bases and J by 2 bases, with 12 bases between them. The CDR3 contains 14 residues. Germline V gives CDR1 MNHNS, CDR2 SASEGT. CDR3 residues: CASSGQGSTYEQYF. The CDR3, as DNA: TGTGCCAGCAGTGGGCAGGGGAGTACCTACGAGCAGTACTTC.

This clone has only a few counts. The gene calls are TRBV9 and TRBJ2-3; weak D call: TRBD2 (5 bases). This CDR3 has 12 amino acids. V shed 6 bases and J shed 6 bases, with 11 bases lying between them. Germline CDR1 SGDLS, CDR2 YYNGEE. CDR3 region: CASTSPGDTQYF. CDR3 DNA sequence: TGTGCCAGCACCTCACCGGGGGATACGCAGTATTTT.

The rearrangement links TRBV7-9 to TRBJ2-1, with D perhaps TRBD2 (7 bases). This CDR3 comprises 16 residues. V was shortened by 3 bases and J by 1 base, with 13 bases between the two germline ends. Germline V CDR1 and CDR2: SEHNR, FQNEAQ (reference sequence). CDR3 nucleotides: TGTGCCAGCAGCTTTTCCGCGGGGGCTTCCTACAATGAGCAGTTCTTC. It translates to CASSFSAGASYNEQFF.

V and J are TRBV5-1 and TRBJ2-7, with a weak D call TRBD1 (6 bases). Germline CDR1 and CDR2: SGHRS and YFSETQ. The CDR3 is 15 residues long. The germline V and J ends were trimmed by 0 bases and 3 bases, with 13 bases remaining between them. CDR3 residues: CASSLGGHSYYEQYF. In DNA, the CDR3 is TGCGCCAGCAGCTTGGGGGGACACTCCTACTACGAGCAGTACTTC.

The chain has TRBV27 and TRBJ2-1; D is unresolved. Between the trimmed V and J ends, which lost 10 bases and 0 bases, there was a span of 13 bases. Germline V gene lookup returns CDR1 MNHEY and CDR2 SMNVEV (reference sequence). The CDR3 consists of 14 residues. The CDR3, as DNA: TGTGCCATCCGCCGGAGAAGCTCCTACAATGAGCAGTTCTTC. Translating gives CAIRRRSSYNEQFF.

The chain combines TRBV19 with TRBJ1-2, with D unclear. This CDR3 is 15 amino acids long. Germline V gene sequence: CDR1 LNHDA, CDR2 SQIVND (reference sequence). Trimming removed 9 bases at V and 7 bases at J, with 24 bases between. CDR3 nucleotides: TGTGCCAGCTACGTTACGTGGGGTGGTGGCGGTGGCTACACCTTC. Translated, it gives CASYVTWGGGGGYTF.